The rows below give T cell receptor beta chains drawn from one sample of a study of blood T cell repertoires in COVID-19. The table came from immunoSEQ multiplex PCR; TCRdb's copy has only in-frame clones and leaves some out. This sample has roughly 410,000 clones, with approximately 89% found just once. Sequenced input: peripheral blood. These receptor sequences come from a woman aged 40 to 50 with COVID-19, enrolled during active disease. Both conserved end residues are part of each CDR3. The order of the fields is D gene, V gene, clone size, J gene, CDR3 protein, CDR3 DNA. The D gene is left open where the match is weak. A clone size is listed for some rows: how often the clone was seen (once, few, many), or a class if it is expanded.

NA	TRBV10-3	NA	TRBJ1-2	CAIRANGYTF	TGTGCCATCAGGGCAAATGGCTACACCTTC
NA	TRBV4-1	NA	TRBJ1-6	CASSQELMGNSPLHF	TGCGCCAGCAGCCAAGAACTAATGGGTAATTCACCCCTCCACTTT
NA	TRBV27	NA	TRBJ1-2	CASSLVRDIPYGYTF	TGTGCCAGCAGTTTAGTCCGGGACATCCCCTATGGCTACACCTTC
TRBD2	TRBV6-5	NA	TRBJ2-3	CASRPTSGHTDTQYF	TGTGCCAGCAGGCCGACTAGCGGACACACAGATACGCAGTATTTT
NA	TRBV28	NA	TRBJ1-1	CASSDSMNTEAFF	TGTGCCAGCAGCGACAGTATGAACACTGAAGCTTTCTTT
NA	TRBV15	NA	TRBJ2-7	CATSRVTEYEQYF	TGTGCCACCAGCAGGGTAACAGAGTACGAGCAGTACTTC
NA	TRBV4-3	NA	TRBJ2-7	CVSSQEAWLGSKQYF	TGCGTCAGCAGCCAAGAAGCGTGGCTGGGGAGTAAGCAGTACTTC
NA	TRBV6-4	many	TRBJ2-3	CASSSSSTDTQYF	TGTGCCAGCAGTTCTTCTAGCACAGATACGCAGTATTTT
TRBD1	TRBV4-2	NA	TRBJ2-7	CASSLTGTGNAYEQYF	TGTGCCAGCAGCCTCACCGGGACAGGGAACGCCTACGAGCAGTACTTC
NA	TRBV6-1	once	TRBJ2-3	CASSDVMWSGETQYF	TGTGCCAGCAGTGATGTTATGTGGTCGGGGGAAACGCAGTATTTT
NA	TRBV7-2	NA	TRBJ2-7	CASSSTGRSYEQYF	TGTGCCAGCAGCTCGACCGGGAGATCCTACGAGCAGTACTTC
NA	TRBV6-4	NA	TRBJ1-1	CASSDSHGTEAFF	TGTGCCAGCAGTGACTCACATGGCACTGAAGCTTTCTTT
TRBD2	TRBV5-1	NA	TRBJ2-1	CASSLLTSGSYEQFF	TGCGCCAGCAGCTTGTTGACTAGCGGGAGTTATGAGCAGTTCTTC
TRBD1	TRBV19	once	TRBJ2-7	CASSIGDRDLAEQYF	TGTGCCAGTAGTATAGGGGACAGGGACCTCGCCGAGCAGTACTTC
NA	TRBV5-1	NA	TRBJ2-4	CASSDGIAKNIQYF	TGCGCCAGCAGCGACGGGATAGCCAAAAACATTCAGTACTTC
NA	TRBV18	NA	TRBJ1-5	CASSPGGGSNQPQHF	TGTGCCAGCTCACCAGGGGGGGGAAGCAATCAGCCCCAGCATTTT
TRBD1	TRBV27	once	TRBJ1-2	CASSFGDRAFYGYTF	TGTGCCAGCAGTTTTGGGGACAGGGCCTTCTATGGCTACACCTTC
TRBD2	TRBV7-2	NA	TRBJ2-1	CASSPGLAVGNEQFF	TGTGCCAGCAGCCCAGGACTAGCGGTTGGCAATGAGCAGTTCTTC
NA	TRBV19	NA	TRBJ1-5	CASSIFGIGNQPQHF	TGTGCCAGTAGTATTTTCGGGATTGGCAATCAGCCCCAGCATTTT
NA	TRBV16	few	TRBJ1-1	CASSPPETTNAEAFF	TGTGCCAGCAGCCCCCCCGAGACAACGAACGCTGAAGCTTTCTTT
TRBD1	TRBV6-2/TRBV6-3	NA	TRBJ1-5	CASSVDRDRNQPQHF	TGTGCCAGCAGTGTCGACCGGGACAGGAACCAGCCCCAGCATTTT
NA	TRBV19	NA	TRBJ1-5	CASSIGIYSNQPQHF	TGTGCCAGTAGTATCGGGATCTATAGCAATCAGCCCCAGCATTTT
NA	TRBV4-3	NA	TRBJ1-2	CASSQDWGPLSRQVYGYTF	TGCGCCAGCAGCCAAGATTGGGGTCCTCTGTCTAGACAGGTCTATGGCTACACCTTC
NA	TRBV5-1	NA	TRBJ1-2	CASRSTYGYTF	TGCGCCAGCAGGAGTACCTACGGCTACACCTTC
TRBD1	TRBV5-5	NA	TRBJ2-2	CASSLDRGRGGLFF	TGTGCCAGCAGCTTGGACAGGGGGCGGGGTGGGCTGTTTTTT
NA	TRBV12-3/TRBV12-4	NA	TRBJ1-5	CASAFGNQPQHF	TGTGCCAGCGCCTTCGGGAATCAGCCCCAGCATTTT
TRBD1	TRBV15	NA	TRBJ2-7	CATGTGVSYEQYF	TGTGCCACCGGTACAGGGGTCTCCTACGAGCAGTACTTC
NA	TRBV6-6	NA	TRBJ2-7	CASGVSYEQYF	TGTGCCAGCGGAGTCTCCTACGAGCAGTACTTC
TRBD1	TRBV28	once	TRBJ2-3	CASSTGATGTDTQYF	TGTGCCAGTTCAACAGGGGCTACCGGCACAGATACGCAGTATTTT
NA	TRBV12-3/TRBV12-4	NA	TRBJ1-1	CASNLGGNTEAFF	TGTGCCAGCAACCTCGGGGGTAACACTGAAGCTTTCTTT
TRBD1	TRBV11-1	NA	TRBJ1-1	CASSGRDRLNTEAFF	TGTGCCAGCAGCGGACGGGACAGGTTGAACACTGAAGCTTTCTTT
NA	TRBV19	NA	TRBJ1-5	CASSMTVNQPQHF	TGTGCCAGTAGTATGACAGTCAATCAGCCCCAGCATTTT
NA	TRBV3-1/TRBV3-2	NA	TRBJ1-2	CASSQGSNYGYTF	TGTGCCAGCAGCCAGGGGAGCAACTATGGCTACACCTTC
NA	TRBV5-6	NA	TRBJ1-2	CASSLGTAPGYGYTF	TGTGCCAGCAGCTTGGGGACTGCCCCTGGGTATGGCTACACCTTC
NA	TRBV7-2	NA	TRBJ2-7	CASSFLGGRAGFEQYF	TGTGCCAGCAGCTTTTTAGGGGGACGAGCGGGATTCGAGCAGTACTTC
NA	TRBV28	NA	TRBJ1-2	CASSVLQAGANYGYTF	TGTGCCAGCAGTGTATTACAGGCAGGAGCTAACTATGGCTACACCTTC